This T cell receptor beta chain was sequenced for a study of CD8 T cells in ankylosing spondylitis. Study-wide results and limits: Disease-linked clones bore a CD8+ phenotype, appearing relatively rarely in peripheral blood. Disease-linked clones reportedly concentrated significantly in matched ankylosing spondylitis synovial fluid.

Quantitative barcoded 5'-RACE was used to prepare TCR beta libraries. A single record per CDR3 protein comes from TCRdb applying MiXCR to the 5' RACE reads. Among around 300,000 distinct CDR3 sequences, over 12% were seen once, and the ten largest hold roughly 0.99%. The CDR3 has 15 amino acids. Germline CDR1 SGDLS, CDR2 YYNGEE. V dropped 3 bases and J dropped 4; count of bases not matched to a gene: 9. On this clonotype: What it recognizes is unknown.

The specimen sequenced was blood, either unsorted or a sorted T cell fraction (not recorded which). V is TRBV9 and J is TRBJ2-7; 8 bases fit TRBD2. This sequence was found in a male donor with ankylosing spondylitis or in good health (not recorded which). CDR3 DNA sequence: TGTGCCAGCAGCGGAGGGAGCGGGAGTCCGTACGAGCAGTACTTC. Its protein is CASSGGSGSPYEQYF.